The entry below describes one T cell receptor beta chain. Its antigen remains unidentified. The sample is drawn from a study of breast tumors, draining lymph nodes, adjacent tissues. The V and J ends lost 4 bases and 4 bases respectively, with 8 bases between them. Germline-derived CDR1 and CDR2 are SQVTM and ANQGSEA. The CDR3 length is 13 residues. The lymph nodes were axillary draining lymph nodes from breast cancer patients. Overall study findings and caveats: Data fit most tumor T cells coming from lymph node, expanding in tumor.

TCRdb reanalysed the multiplex PCR reads using MiXCR and keeps one entry per CDR3 protein. The table includes about 140,000 distinct CDR3 sequences, 30% to 35% detected once. The sequence came from a female donor with breast cancer. Some clones in this sample may be carry-over from other donors' samples. The sample was axillary lymph node tissue. The chain carries TRBV29-1 and TRBJ2-6, with D unclear. The CDR3 loop is CSVAGAGANVLTF. The CDR3 DNA reads as TGCAGCGTTGCCGGTGCAGGGGCCAACGTCCTGACTTTC.